This TCR beta chain was retrieved from a study of CD8 T cells in ankylosing spondylitis. Broader study findings: A TCR beta motif made of about 8 highly homologous variants seemed typical of ankylosing spondylitis blood. Matched ankylosing spondylitis synovial fluid reportedly showed significant enrichment of disease-linked clones.

In TCRdb, the 5' RACE reads were re-called with MiXCR into one record per CDR3 protein. The repertoire holds a few hundred thousand distinct CDR3 sequences, more than 20% seen once, with about 16% in the top ten. For this clonotype: What it binds is not known.

The receptor was isolated from a male donor with ankylosing spondylitis. Sequencing used blood, either unsorted or a sorted T cell fraction (not recorded which).

The CDR3 here is CASSRSRTSHGELFF. In DNA, the CDR3 is TGTGCCAGCAGCCGAAGCAGGACTAGTCACGGGGAGCTGTTTTTT. The genes are TRBV3-1 and TRBJ2-2; 7 bases are a match to TRBD2. J gave up 7 bases and V 4 bases, and 9 bases lay outside the gene matches. CDR3 length: 15 amino acids. Germline CDR1 reads LGHDT; CDR2 reads YNNKEL (reference sequence).